The T cell receptor beta chain described here comes from a study of T cell responses to AZD1222 COVID-19 vaccine. Study outcomes and limitations: Only 5 or 6 people who got AZD1222 tested seropositive at baseline.

Germline V gene data show CDR1 as MRHNA and CDR2 as SNTAGT. Trimming cost V 2 bases and J 4 bases, with 21 bases left between them. This CDR3 is 19 amino acids long. With regard to this clone: What it binds is not known.

Libraries were prepared by immunoSEQ multiplex PCR; TCRdb keeps only in-frame clonotypes and omits some of them. The sample has around 180,000 clones; approximately 94% are singletons. This receptor was obtained from an adult in good health. The sequenced sample was peripheral blood, obtained on day 0 of AZD1222 vaccination. The rearrangement uses TRBV6-4 and TRBJ2-6; TRBD1 or TRBD2 may be the D gene (6 bases each). The DNA of the CDR3 is TGTGCCAGCAGTGACAGGGGGGCCGGGCTGATCGAAGGGGCCAACGTCCTGACTTTC. It yields the protein CASSDRGAGLIEGANVLTF.